One and the same sample provided the 23 T cell receptor beta chains below, sequenced in a study of T cell repertoires in cytomegalovirus infection. TCRdb recomputed calls from the reads with MiXCR, one row per CDR3 protein. The sample holds under 600,000 distinct CDR3 sequences; about 15% are singletons and the top ten take roughly a quarter. Sequencing was done on a sample of CD8+ T cells from PBMCs. These receptors all stem from a human donor in good health (CMV status not recorded). Some clones in this sample may be carry-over from other donors' samples.

The genes are TRBV19 and TRBJ1-1, with a weak D call TRBD1 (6 bases). V lost 9 bases, J lost 8 bases, and 13 bases lay in between. Germline CDR1 is LNHDA and CDR2 is SQIVND (reference sequence). This CDR3 spans 11 amino acids. CDR3 in amino acids: CASGGRGEAFF. Written as DNA, the CDR3 is TGTGCCAGCGGGGGCAGGGGAGAAGCTTTCTTT.

This clonotype has at least ten counts. V gene TRBV20-1 combines with J gene TRBJ2-3; 13 bases are a match to TRBD2. This CDR3 contains 17 residues. Unmatched junction bases numbered 6, after V lost 1 base and J lost 2 bases. Germline V gives CDR1 DFQATT, CDR2 SNEGSKA (reference sequence). The DNA for the CDR3 is TGCAGTGCTAGAGCCGGACTAGCGGGGGCCGTCACAGATACGCAGTATTTT. It specifies CSARAGLAGAVTDTQYF.

This clonotype was found a few times. The CDR3: CAISEQRELNNEQFF. The CDR3 DNA sequence: TGTGCCATCAGTGAGCAGCGGGAGTTAAACAATGAGCAGTTCTTC. This chain uses TRBV10-3 with TRBJ2-1, with 8 bases matching TRBD2. V shed 2 bases and J 5 bases; nucleotides not matched to a gene: 5. CDR3 length equals 15 residues. Germline V lookup: CDR1 ENHRY, CDR2 SYGVKD.

This clonotype was recorded at least ten times. This chain uses TRBV6-1 with TRBJ2-1; D gene ambiguous. The ends were cut back, 9 bases at V and 0 bases at J, with 12 bases in the middle. CDR1 and CDR2 (germline): MNHNS, SASEGT. The CDR3 is 14 residues long. This chain's CDR3 is CASAQPSSYNEQFF. As DNA, the CDR3 is TGTGCCAGTGCTCAGCCCAGCTCCTACAATGAGCAGTTCTTC.

This clonotype occurred a few times. V gene TRBV4-1 combines with J gene TRBJ2-5, with 10 bases aligning to TRBD1. V shed 4 bases and J 1 base; nucleotides not matched to a gene: 6. This CDR3 spans 16 amino acids. The germline gives CDR1 MGHRA, CDR2 YSYEKL. The CDR3 is CASSPRTGGFQETQYF. In DNA form, the CDR3 reads TGCGCCAGCAGCCCCCGGACAGGGGGTTTCCAAGAGACCCAGTACTTC.

This clonotype was seen ten or more times. The V call is TRBV7-6, the J call TRBJ2-3; D possibly matches TRBD1 or TRBD2 (5 bases each). From germline, CDR1 is SGHVS and CDR2 FNYEAQ. This CDR3 has 14 amino acids. V was pared by 5 bases and J by 4 bases, with 13 bases between. CDR3 residues: CASSGARVPDTQYF. The CDR3, as DNA: TGTGCCAGCAGCGGGGCGCGGGTACCAGATACGCAGTATTTT. The full variable domain, rest sourced from reference TRBV7-6 and TRBJ2-3, is GAGVSQSPRYKVTKRGQDVALRCDPISGHVSLYWYRQALGQGPEFLTYFNYEAQQDKSGLPNDRFSAERPEGSISTLTIQRTEQRDSAMYRCASSGARVPDTQYFGPGTRLTVL.

This clonotype was found a few times. A junction end diverges from the germline sequence, so it may reflect a read error. The chain recombines TRBV5-1 with TRBJ2-3; possible D gene TRBD1, 6 bases. CDR1 and CDR2 from the germline V gene are SGHRS and YFSETQ. This CDR3 spans 12 amino acids. The DNA of the CDR3 is TGCGCCAGCAGCTTAGGCAGGGGAGTTTTGGATTTT. Protein: CASSLGRGVLDF.

This clonotype was seen a few times. The chain carries TRBV5-4 and TRBJ2-7; 7 nucleotides line up with TRBD2. CDR3 length: 14 amino acids. The germline CDR1 and CDR2 sequences are SGHNT and YYREEE (reference sequence). Trimming took 6 bases from V and 6 from J; bases not matched to a gene: 12. Written as DNA, the CDR3 is TGTGCCAGCACCCTGGGGGGGGAATCCCCCGAGCAGTACTTC. The encoded protein is CASTLGGESPEQYF. The full variable domain, rest sourced from reference TRBV5-4 and TRBJ2-7, is ETGVTQSPTHLIKTRGQQVTLRCSSQSGHNTVSWYQQALGQGPQFIFQYYREEENGRGNFPPRFSGLQFPNYSSELNVNALELDDSALYLCASTLGGESPEQYFGPGTRLTVT.

This clonotype was seen ten or more times. The rearrangement uses TRBV7-8 and TRBJ2-7; 8 positions agree with TRBD1. The CDR3 loop spans 14 amino acids. Germline V gene sequence: CDR1 SGHVS, CDR2 FQNEAQ. Trimming at V came to 1 base and at J to 6 bases, leaving 5 bases not matched to a gene. The CDR3 loop is CASSLGQGAAEQYF. As DNA, the CDR3 is TGTGCCAGCAGCTTAGGGCAGGGGGCGGCCGAGCAGTACTTC.

Remarks on this clonotype: This may be a read error: a much more frequent sequence differs by one nucleotide. The final CDR3 position lacks the conserved phenylalanine or tryptophan, pointing to a likely read error. The CDR3 region has the DNA TGTGCCAGCAGTGAAACCATGACAGCCGCCTACGAGCAGTACTTA. It specifies CASSETMTAAYEQYL. This sequence joins TRBV6-1 and TRBJ2-7; the D gene is possibly TRBD1 (5 bases). The germline V gene encodes CDR1 MNHNS and CDR2 SASEGT. This CDR3 contains 15 residues. V lost 2 bases and J lost 2, with 13 bases in between.

This clonotype occurred a few times. This chain links TRBV15 with TRBJ1-6; maybe TRBD1 (6 bases). Germline V gene lookup returns CDR1 LNHNV and CDR2 YYDKDF (reference sequence). The CDR3 extends over 14 amino acids. The V end was cut by 8 bases, the J end by 9 bases, with 17 bases between. The CDR3 region is CATQSGGLSSPLHF. In nucleotides, the CDR3 is TGTGCCACCCAGTCGGGGGGGCTCTCTTCACCCCTCCACTTT.

To note about this clonotype: A junction boundary mismatches the germline segment, possibly from a read error. This chain links TRBV6-6 with TRBJ1-4; possible D gene TRBD1, 5 bases. The CDR3 spans 15 residues. Germline V gives CDR1 MNHNY, CDR2 SVGAGI (reference sequence). The CDR3 loop reads CANSYSGGGGEKLFF. The DNA of the CDR3 is TGTGCCAACAGTTATTCGGGGGGAGGCGGTGAAAAACTGTTTTTT.

In regard to this clonotype: Because the CDR3 is missing its conserved closing phenylalanine or tryptophan, this is likely a read error. V is TRBV28 and J is TRBJ2-7, with 7 bases aligning to TRBD1. The V and J ends lost 4 bases and 3 bases, in that order; junction bases with no gene match: 9. This CDR3 has 15 amino acids. CDR1 MDHEN and CDR2 SYDVKM come from the germline V gene. CDR3 coding DNA: TGTGCCAGCAGTTCCGGACAGGCGAAGTTCTACGAGCAGTACTTA. As protein: CASSSGQAKFYEQYL.

This clonotype has a handful of counts. The chain is built from TRBV4-1 and TRBJ1-6; 10 nucleotides align to TRBD1. This CDR3 spans 15 amino acids. The V gene end was trimmed by 3 bases and the J gene end by 8 bases; junction bases not matched to a gene: 4. Germline CDR1 and CDR2: MGHRA and YSYEKL. The CDR3 DNA sequence: TGCGCCAGCAGCCAGGCCGGGACAGGGGATTCACCCCTCCACTTT. The encoded protein is CASSQAGTGDSPLHF.

In regard to this clonotype: One end of the junction does not line up with germline, which may come from a read error. The chain uses TRBV4-2 and TRBJ2-7; D ambiguous. Germline V gene sequence: CDR1 LGHNA, CDR2 YNFKEQ. This CDR3 contains 17 residues. CDR3 sequence: CVSSQGPSTIRSYEQYF. DNA of the CDR3: TGTGTCAGCAGCCAAGGCCCATCGACAATCCGATCCTACGAGCAGTACTTC.

The rearrangement uses TRBV7-3 and TRBJ2-2, with a possible D match to TRBD1 (6 bases). The CDR3 consists of 20 residues. The V end was cut by 5 bases, the J end by 6 bases, with 31 bases between. In germline, CDR1 is SGHTA, CDR2 FQGTGA. CDR3: CASSPWTEFFGPAKPGELFF. In DNA, the CDR3 is TGTGCCAGCAGCCCCTGGACAGAATTTTTTGGGCCCGCGAAACCCGGGGAGCTGTTTTTT.

V usage is TRBV15 and J usage is TRBJ2-3; unclear D gene. The V end was cut by 0 bases, the J end by 6 bases, with 10 bases between. Germline CDR1 and CDR2: LNHNV and YYDKDF (reference sequence). CDR3 length: 14 amino acids. The CDR3 DNA follows: TGTGCCACCAGCAGAGATTCAGCTCGTGATACGCAGTATTTT. Its protein product is CATSRDSARDTQYF.

Many counts were recorded for this clonotype. The V gene is TRBV7-3, the J gene TRBJ1-1, with D possibly matching TRBD1 (6 bases). V was cut by 5 bases and J by 1 base, with 11 bases left in between. CDR1 and CDR2 (germline): SGHTA, FQGTGA. The CDR3 length is 14 residues. The CDR3, as DNA: TGTGCCAGCAGCCTAGGGGGGGCGAACACTGAAGCTTTCTTT. This codes for CASSLGGANTEAFF.

The chain is built from TRBV10-3 and TRBJ2-7; D not certain. Germline V gene sequence: CDR1 ENHRY, CDR2 SYGVKD. V dropped 0 bases and J dropped 4 bases, with 13 bases sitting between them. The CDR3 is 15 residues long. The CDR3 region is CAISESGSDGYEQYF. Written as DNA, the CDR3 is TGTGCCATCAGTGAGTCTGGGTCGGACGGGTACGAGCAGTACTTC.

This clonotype was counted between two and nine times. This sequence joins TRBV28 and TRBJ2-7; 10 bases are a match to TRBD2. After removal of 6 bases from V and 3 bases from J, the junction contained 5 bases not matched to a gene. The CDR3 is 14 amino acids. Per the germline V gene, CDR1 is MDHEN and CDR2 is SYDVKM. CDR3 sequence reads: CASSQGLAFYEQYF. CDR3 in DNA: TGTGCCAGCAGCCAGGGACTAGCGTTCTACGAGCAGTACTTC.

The chain is built from TRBV27 and TRBJ2-5, with TRBD1 identical over 7 bases. V was clipped by 6 bases and J by 5 bases; unmatched bases: 15. Per the germline V gene, CDR1 is MNHEY and CDR2 is SMNVEV (reference sequence). The length of the CDR3 is 16 residues. The CDR3 sequence: CASSSPRDRGGETQYF. DNA of the CDR3: TGTGCCAGCAGCTCCCCCCGGGACAGAGGAGGCGAGACCCAGTACTTC.

This clonotype was observed at least ten times. The chain is built from TRBV11-2 and TRBJ2-5; TRBD2 matches 7 bases. This CDR3 is 16 amino acids long. Germline values: CDR1 SGHAT, CDR2 FQNNGV. The V segment lost 4 bases and the J segment 1 base; nucleotides outside the gene matches: 9. The CDR3 nucleotides are TGTGCCAGCAGCTCAACTAGCGACGACCCCCAAGAGACCCAGTACTTC. This translates into CASSSTSDDPQETQYF.

The J gene is TRBJ1-1, the V gene TRBV15, with 8 bases aligning to TRBD1. The CDR3 is 16 residues long. CDR1 and CDR2 from the germline V gene are LNHNV and YYDKDF (reference sequence). The V and J ends lost 6 bases and 0 bases, in that order; junction bases with no gene match: 9. The CDR3 loop is CATREGDRSLNTEAFF. CDR3 DNA: TGTGCCACCAGAGAAGGGGACAGGAGTTTGAACACTGAAGCTTTCTTT.